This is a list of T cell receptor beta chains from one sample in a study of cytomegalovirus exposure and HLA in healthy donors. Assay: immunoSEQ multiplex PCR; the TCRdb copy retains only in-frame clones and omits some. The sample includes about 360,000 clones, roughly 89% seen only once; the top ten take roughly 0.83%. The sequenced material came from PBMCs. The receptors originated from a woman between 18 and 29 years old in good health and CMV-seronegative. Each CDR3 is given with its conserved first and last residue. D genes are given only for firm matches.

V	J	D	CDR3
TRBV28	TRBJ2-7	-	CASSTRGSGYEQYF
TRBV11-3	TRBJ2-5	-	CASSSPYPGTPTWETQYF
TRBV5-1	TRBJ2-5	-	CASSLDPETQYF
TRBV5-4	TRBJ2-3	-	CASSLEAFRTDTQYF
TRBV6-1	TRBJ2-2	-	CASSETHRGSGELFF
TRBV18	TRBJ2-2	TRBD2	CASSPKGAGAKTGELFF
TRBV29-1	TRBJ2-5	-	CSVEGAVRHQETQYF
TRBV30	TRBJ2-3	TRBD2	CAWSTTGTSGSPDTQYF
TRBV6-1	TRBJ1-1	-	CASSGKRTAYWNTEAFF
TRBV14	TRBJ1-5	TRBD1	CASSQAGGKPKPQHF
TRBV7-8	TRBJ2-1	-	CASSLAPGTRSYNEQFF
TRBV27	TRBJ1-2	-	CASSFGGAAYGYTF
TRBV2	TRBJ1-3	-	CASSEAGGAGNTIYF
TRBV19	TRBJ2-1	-	CASSRQDRYNEQFF
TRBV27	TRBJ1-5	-	CASSLGDNQPQHF
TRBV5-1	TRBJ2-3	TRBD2	CASSLQRGGERDTQYF
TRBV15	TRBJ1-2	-	CATSRDNRLDTGYGYTF
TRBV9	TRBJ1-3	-	CASRAAGLSGNTIYF
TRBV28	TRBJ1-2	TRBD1	CATPQGGYGYTF
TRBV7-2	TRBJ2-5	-	CASSLGRVETQYF
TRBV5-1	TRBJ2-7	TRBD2	CASSFLAGDYEQYF
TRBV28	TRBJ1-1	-	CASRIQVNEAFF
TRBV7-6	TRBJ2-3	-	CASSLERGDTQYF
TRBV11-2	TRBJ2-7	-	CASSFGGLLSYEQYF
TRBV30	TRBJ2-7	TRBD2	CAWARPGLAGYEQYF
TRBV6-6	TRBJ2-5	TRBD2	CASALGLAGGETQYF
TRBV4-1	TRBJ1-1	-	CASSQTQGMNTEAFF
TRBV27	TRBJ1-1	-	CASRTRLMNTEAFF
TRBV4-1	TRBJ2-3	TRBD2	CASSQGTSGVTDTQYF
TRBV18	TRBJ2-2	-	CASSPTVTGELFF
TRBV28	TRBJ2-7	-	CASSRVGGPPYEQYF
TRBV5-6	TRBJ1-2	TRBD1	CASSFFTPKGQGHGYTF
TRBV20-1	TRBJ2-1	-	CSASSGNEQFF
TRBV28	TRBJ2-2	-	CASRIRVGELFF
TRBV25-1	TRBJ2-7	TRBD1	CASSVKDRVNSYEQYF
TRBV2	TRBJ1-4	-	CASSEREAYGERLFF
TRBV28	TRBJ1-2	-	CASSPREGYYGYTF
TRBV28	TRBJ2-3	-	CASTLAGDTQYF
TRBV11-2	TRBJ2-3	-	CASSLSPSTDTQYF
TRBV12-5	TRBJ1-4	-	CASGLAGAGLREKLFF
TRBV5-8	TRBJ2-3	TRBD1	CASSSSGQSTDTQYF
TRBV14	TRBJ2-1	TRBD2	CASSQERLAGVSEQFF
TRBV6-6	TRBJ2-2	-	CASSYEAPNTGELFF
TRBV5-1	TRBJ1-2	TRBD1	CASRPPGTGNYGYTF
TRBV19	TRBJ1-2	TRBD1	CASSLQGAAYGYTF
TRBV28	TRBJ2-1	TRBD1	CASSSDRVFYLAEQFF
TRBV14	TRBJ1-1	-	CASSQTRGGGTEAFF
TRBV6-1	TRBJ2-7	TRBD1	CASSTPGQVYEQYF
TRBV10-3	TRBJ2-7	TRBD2	CAISESVSSGGYEQYF
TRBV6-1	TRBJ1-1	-	CASRGNTEAFF
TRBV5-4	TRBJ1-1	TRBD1	CASTSQGVVAFF
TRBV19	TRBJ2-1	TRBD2	CASSTLEPSGSGGEQFF
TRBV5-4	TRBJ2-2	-	CASSLERYTGELFF
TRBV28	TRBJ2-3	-	CASIEEGGTDTQYF
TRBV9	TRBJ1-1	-	CASAAGVYTEAFF